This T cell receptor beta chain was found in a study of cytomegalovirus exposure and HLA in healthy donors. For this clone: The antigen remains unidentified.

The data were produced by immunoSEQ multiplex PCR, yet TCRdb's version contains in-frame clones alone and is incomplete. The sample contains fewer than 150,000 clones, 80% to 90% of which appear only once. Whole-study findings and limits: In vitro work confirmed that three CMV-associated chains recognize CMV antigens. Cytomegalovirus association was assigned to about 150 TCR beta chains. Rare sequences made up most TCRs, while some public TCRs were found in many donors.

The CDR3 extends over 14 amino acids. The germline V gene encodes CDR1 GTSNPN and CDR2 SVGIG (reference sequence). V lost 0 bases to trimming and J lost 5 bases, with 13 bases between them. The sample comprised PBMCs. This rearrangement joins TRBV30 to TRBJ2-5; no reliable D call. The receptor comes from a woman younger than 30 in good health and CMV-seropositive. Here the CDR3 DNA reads TGTGCCTGGAGTGTGGCTCCGTCTCGTGAGACCCAGTACTTC. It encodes CAWSVAPSRETQYF.